What follows is one TCR beta chain and its context. This CDR3 spans 15 amino acids. V was cut by 2 bases and J by 5 bases, with 15 bases left in between. Germline V gene data show CDR1 as MNHEY and CDR2 as SVGAGI. This record comes from a study of identical twins. Through template switching, a universal primer site was introduced, and the cDNA contained unique molecular identifiers. TCRdb processed the 5' RACE reads anew with MiXCR; each CDR3 protein has one entry. The table shows about 720,000 distinct CDR3 sequences, with roughly 18% occurring only once. This sample was also put to use in a study of T cells expressing NK-cell markers. This second study notes: Of eight sequenced donors, seven were HCMV-seropositive and one HCMV-seronegative. About 1.0-7.5% of CD8+ T cells in over 5 donors belonged to dominant NKG2C+ clonotypes.

The TCR sequence derives from a woman aged 18-35 years in good health. The chain has TRBV6-5 and TRBJ1-1; D is ambiguous. Material: PBMCs. The CDR3 nucleotides read TGTGCCAGCAGTTACAAACCTGGAGGAGGGACTGAAGCTTTCTTT. Translation gives CASSYKPGGGTEAFF.